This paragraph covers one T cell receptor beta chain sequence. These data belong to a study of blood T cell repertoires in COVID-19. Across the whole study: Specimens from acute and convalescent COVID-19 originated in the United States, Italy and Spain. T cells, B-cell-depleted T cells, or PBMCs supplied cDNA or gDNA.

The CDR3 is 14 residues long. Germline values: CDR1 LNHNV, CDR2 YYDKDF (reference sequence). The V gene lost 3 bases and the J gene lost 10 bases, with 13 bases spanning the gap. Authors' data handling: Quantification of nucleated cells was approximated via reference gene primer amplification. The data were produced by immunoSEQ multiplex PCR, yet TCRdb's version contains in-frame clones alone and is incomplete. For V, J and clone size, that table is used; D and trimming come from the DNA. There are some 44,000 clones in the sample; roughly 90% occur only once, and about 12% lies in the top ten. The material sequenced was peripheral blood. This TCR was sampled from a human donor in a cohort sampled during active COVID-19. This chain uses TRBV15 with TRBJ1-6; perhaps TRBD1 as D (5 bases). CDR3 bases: TGTGCCACCAGCAGGGGGGGGGAGGGGTCACCCCTCCACTTT. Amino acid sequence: CATSRGGEGSPLHF. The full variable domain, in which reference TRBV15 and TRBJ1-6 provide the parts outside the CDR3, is DAMVIQNPRYQVTQFGKPVTLSCSQTLNHNVMYWYQQKSSQAPKLLFHYYDKDFNNEADTPDNFQSRRPNTSFCFLDIRSPGLGDTAMYLCATSRGGEGSPLHFGNGTRLTVT.